Shown below are 5 T cell receptor beta chains from a single sample sequenced in a study of shared clonotypes between healthy human individuals. The repertoire was sequenced with immunoSEQ multiplex PCR; TCRdb's copy has only in-frame clones and lacks some. The top ten clones hold under 0.45% of a sample with about 2.3 million clones, over 90% of them seen once. Material: naive CD4+ T cells from PBMCs. Noted subset: CD45RA+ positively selected. These receptors all come from a man aged 18 to 35 in good health. Some clones in this sample may be carry-over from other donors' samples.

This clone has just one count. This chain joins TRBV27 and TRBJ2-3; 7 bases align to TRBD1. Per germline, CDR1 MNHEY and CDR2 SMNVEV (reference sequence). This CDR3 has 18 residues. With 7 bases clipped from V and 4 bases from J, the junction kept 20 bases outside the gene matches. Here the CDR3 reads CASTLGQALSSGADTQYF. As DNA, the CDR3 is TGTGCCAGCACATTAGGACAGGCACTCTCCTCGGGCGCAGATACGCAGTATTTT.

Concerning this clone: In the same sample, other DNA sequences code for this CDR3. The CDR3 DNA sequence: TGCAGCGTAGCGGGCCAGGGGACATACGAGCAGTACTTC. Translating gives CSVAGQGTYEQYF. The V gene is TRBV29-1, the J gene TRBJ2-7; D could derive from TRBD1 or TRBD2 (6 bases each). Per the germline V gene, CDR1 is SQVTM and CDR2 is ANQGSEA. The CDR3 has 13 residues. The ends were cut back, 6 bases at V and 4 bases at J, with 16 bases in the middle.

The chain recombines TRBV7-8 with TRBJ1-1; D call uncertain. V was trimmed by 2 bases and J by 11 bases, leaving 18 bases between them. The length of the CDR3 is 14 residues. CDR1 and CDR2 from the germline V gene are SGHVS and FQNEAQ. CDR3 DNA sequence: TGTGCCAGCAGCTTAAGCCGGGTTCCTGCGTTCGCTTTCTTT. Protein product: CASSLSRVPAFAFF.

V and J are TRBV5-1 and TRBJ1-3, with 8 nucleotides matching TRBD1. The CDR3 is made up of 15 amino acids. V trimming: 4 bases; J trimming: 0 bases; junction bases outside the gene matches: 3. Germline-derived CDR1 and CDR2 are SGHRS and YFSETQ. This CDR3 is CASSEGTGSGNTIYF. As DNA, the CDR3 is TGCGCCAGCAGCGAAGGGACAGGCTCTGGAAACACCATATATTTT.

In this sample, this clone turned up once. The V and J genes are TRBV10-1 and TRBJ1-5; D perhaps matches TRBD1 (5 bases). Germline CDR1 and CDR2: WNHNN and SYGVQD (reference sequence). V was pared by 2 bases and J by 5 bases, with 16 bases between. CDR3 length: 16 amino acids. DNA for the CDR3: TGCGCCAGCAGTGAGAGGAGGGACCAGCGGGATCAGCCCCAGCATTTT. This gives the protein CASSERRDQRDQPQHF.